This T cell receptor (beta chain) was retrieved from a study of blood T cells in healthy people across ages. Study-level results: CMV infection status of these donors was not known. A roughly linear age-dependent decrease characterized TCR beta diversity per million T cells.

Looked up from germline, CDR1 is SEHNR and CDR2 is FQNEAQ (reference sequence). This CDR3 region has 18 residues. The V gene lost 6 bases and the J gene lost 7 bases, with 28 bases spanning the gap. Note on this clonotype: Its antigen is currently unknown.

The authors ran a second PCR of roughly 6 to 12 cycles using a sample-barcoded 5' primer and a J-beta primer mix. The template-switch adaptor, which had 12 random nucleotides, put a tag on each cDNA molecule. MiXCR, run by TCRdb on the 5' RACE reads, gives a single entry per CDR3 protein. Among around 1,900,000 distinct CDR3 sequences, more than 35% were seen once, and the ten largest hold 20% to 25%. Peripheral blood samples of 9 to 10 milliliters were drawn from each donor. The sequencing sample was made of blood. The chain recombines TRBV7-9 with TRBJ2-1; no clear D gene. The source of this sequence is a human donor in good health. The CDR3 region is CASSSQSGGLVVLNEQFF. CDR3 bases: TGTGCCAGCAGTTCTCAATCGGGTGGGCTTGTTGTTTTAAATGAGCAGTTCTTC.